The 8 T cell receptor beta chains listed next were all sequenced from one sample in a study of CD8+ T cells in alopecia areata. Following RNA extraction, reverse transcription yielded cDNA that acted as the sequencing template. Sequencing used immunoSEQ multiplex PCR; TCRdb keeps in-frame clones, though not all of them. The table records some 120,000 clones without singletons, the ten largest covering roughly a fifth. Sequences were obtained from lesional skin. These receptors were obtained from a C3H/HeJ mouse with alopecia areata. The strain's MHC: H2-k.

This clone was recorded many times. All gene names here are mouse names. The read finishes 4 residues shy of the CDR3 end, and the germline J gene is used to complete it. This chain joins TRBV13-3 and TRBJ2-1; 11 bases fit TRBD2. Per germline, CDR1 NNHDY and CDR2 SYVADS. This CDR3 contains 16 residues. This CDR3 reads CASSDDWGGAGAEQFF. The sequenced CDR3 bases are TGTGCCAGCAGTGATGACTGGGGGGGCGCGGGGGCT.

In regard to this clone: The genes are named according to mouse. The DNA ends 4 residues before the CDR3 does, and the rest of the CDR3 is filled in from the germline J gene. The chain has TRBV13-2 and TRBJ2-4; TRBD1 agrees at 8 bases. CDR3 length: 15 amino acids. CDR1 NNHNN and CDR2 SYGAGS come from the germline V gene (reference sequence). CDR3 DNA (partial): TGTGCCAGCGGTGAAGAGACAGGGGTGAAAAAC. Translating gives CASGEETGVKN. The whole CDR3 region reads CASGEETGVKNTLYF.

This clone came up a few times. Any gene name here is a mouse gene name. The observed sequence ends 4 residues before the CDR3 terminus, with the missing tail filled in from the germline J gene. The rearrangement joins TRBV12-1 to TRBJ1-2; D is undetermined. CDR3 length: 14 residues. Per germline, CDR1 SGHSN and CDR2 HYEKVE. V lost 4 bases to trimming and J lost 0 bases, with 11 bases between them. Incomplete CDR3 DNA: TGTGCCAGCTCCCAACAAGGTGCAAACTCC. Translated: CASSQQGANS. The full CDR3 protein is CASSQQGANSDYTF.

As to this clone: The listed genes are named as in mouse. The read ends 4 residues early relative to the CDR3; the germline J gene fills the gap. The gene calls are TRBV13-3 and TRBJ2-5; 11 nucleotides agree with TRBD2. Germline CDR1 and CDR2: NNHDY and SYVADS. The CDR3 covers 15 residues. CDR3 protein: CASSDDWGGMDTQYF. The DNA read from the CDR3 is TGTGCCAGCAGTGATGACTGGGGGGGCATGGAC.

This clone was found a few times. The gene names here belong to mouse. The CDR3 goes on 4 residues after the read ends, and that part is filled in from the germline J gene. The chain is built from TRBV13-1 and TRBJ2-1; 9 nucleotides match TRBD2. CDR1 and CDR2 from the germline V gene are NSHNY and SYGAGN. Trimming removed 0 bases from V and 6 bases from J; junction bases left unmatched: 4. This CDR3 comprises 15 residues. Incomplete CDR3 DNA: TGTGCCAGCAGTGATGCTCTGGGGGGGTTTGCT. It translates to CASSDALGGFA. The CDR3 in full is CASSDALGGFAEQFF.

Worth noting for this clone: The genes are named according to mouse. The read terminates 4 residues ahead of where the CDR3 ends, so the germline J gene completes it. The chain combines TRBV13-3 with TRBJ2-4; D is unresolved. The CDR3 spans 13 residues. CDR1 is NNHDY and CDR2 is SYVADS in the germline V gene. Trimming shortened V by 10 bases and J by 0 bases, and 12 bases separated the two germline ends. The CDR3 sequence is CASSTLSQNTLYF. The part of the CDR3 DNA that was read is TGTGCCTCCTCGACACTTAGTCAAAAC.

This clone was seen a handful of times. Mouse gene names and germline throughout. The CDR3 sequence is CASSDGTGGAGYEQYF. Incomplete CDR3 DNA: TGTGCCAGCAGTGATGGGACAGGGGGCGCGGGGTAT. The J gene is TRBJ2-7, the V gene TRBV13-3, with 11 bases fitting TRBD1. The read ends 4 residues shy of where the CDR3 ends; the end is completed using the germline J gene. CDR1 and CDR2 from the germline V gene are NNHDY and SYVADS. This CDR3 comprises 16 residues.

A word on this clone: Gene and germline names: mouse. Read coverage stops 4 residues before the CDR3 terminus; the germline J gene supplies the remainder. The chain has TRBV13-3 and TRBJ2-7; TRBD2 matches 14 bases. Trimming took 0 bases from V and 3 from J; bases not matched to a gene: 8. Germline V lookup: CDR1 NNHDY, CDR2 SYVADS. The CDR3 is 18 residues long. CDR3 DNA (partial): TGTGCCAGCAGTGATGCATCGGGACTGGGGGGGCGAGACTAT. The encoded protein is CASSDASGLGGRDY. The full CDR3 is CASSDASGLGGRDYEQYF.